A selection of T cell receptor beta chains follows, all from one sample in a study of T-cell memory formation after mild COVID-19. Via MiXCR, TCRdb re-called the 5' RACE reads, giving one row per CDR3 protein. The repertoire holds hundreds of thousands of distinct CDR3 sequences, with 20% to 30% as singletons. The sequencing sample was made of PBMCs or a T cell subset sorted from them (not recorded which). Receptor source: an adult woman who had mild COVID-19 (a few samples of this study predate the infection). Cell type and time point are not known. Both conserved end residues are part of each CDR3. The D gene is left open where the match is weak. Clone size appears in some rows only: once, few, many, or a class for an expanded clone.

length: 16
J: TRBJ2-5
size: .
D: TRBD1
V: TRBV7-2
DNA: TGTGCCAGCAGCTTAGGTGCGACAGGGATAGAAGAGACCCAGTACTTC
CDR3: CASSLGATGIEETQYF

length: 14
J: TRBJ2-7
size: few
D: TRBD2
V: TRBV13
DNA: TGTGCCAGCAGCCTTAGCGGGAGGTACCACGAGCAGTACTTC
CDR3: CASSLSGRYHEQYF

length: 12
J: TRBJ2-7
size: few
D: .
V: TRBV12-3/TRBV12-4
DNA: TGTGCCAGCAGAGGGGTTTACTACGAGCAGTACTTC
CDR3: CASRGVYYEQYF

length: 13
J: TRBJ2-4
size: few
D: .
V: TRBV29-1
DNA: TGCAGCGTCGCTTGGGGGATCCAAAACATTCAGTACTTC
CDR3: CSVAWGIQNIQYF

length: 14
J: TRBJ1-2
size: .
D: .
V: TRBV6-5
DNA: TGTGCCAGCAGTTACTATGGGGGAAACTATGGCTACACCTTC
CDR3: CASSYYGGNYGYTF

length: 13
J: TRBJ1-3
size: few
D: .
V: TRBV20-1
DNA: TGCAGTGCTTTAATCAGCTCTGGAAACACCATATATTTT
CDR3: CSALISSGNTIYF

length: 15
J: TRBJ1-4
size: .
D: TRBD1
V: TRBV5-1
DNA: TGCGCCAGCAGCCCTGCTGGGGGAGGGGGCGAAAAACTGTTTTTT
CDR3: CASSPAGGGGEKLFF

length: 14
J: TRBJ1-6
size: few
D: .
V: TRBV29-1
DNA: TGCAGCGTTCGCCTCGGACAGAGAAATTCACCCCTCCACTTT
CDR3: CSVRLGQRNSPLHF

length: 16
J: TRBJ2-1
size: few
D: .
V: TRBV5-1
DNA: TGCGCCAGCAGCTTGGGACACGGTCGTTCGACCAATGAGCAGTTCTTC
CDR3: CASSLGHGRSTNEQFF

length: 14
J: TRBJ2-1
size: many
D: .
V: TRBV19
DNA: TGTGCCAGTAGTAGGGTGTGGCGGGACAATGAGCAGTTCTTC
CDR3: CASSRVWRDNEQFF

length: 12
J: TRBJ1-1
size: .
D: .
V: TRBV4-2
DNA: TGTGCCAGCAGCCAAGCGGGTTATCGGGCTTTCTTT
CDR3: CASSQAGYRAFF

length: 14
J: TRBJ2-1
size: few
D: .
V: TRBV7-2
DNA: TGTGCCAGCAGCTCAGGACAGCTCTACAATGAGCAGTTCTTC
CDR3: CASSSGQLYNEQFF

length: 15
J: TRBJ2-7
size: few
D: TRBD2
V: TRBV4-3
DNA: TGCGCCAGCAGCCAAGGACTAGCGGCCACCTACGAGCAGTACTTC
CDR3: CASSQGLAATYEQYF

length: 12
J: TRBJ2-5
size: .
D: .
V: TRBV20-1
DNA: TGCAGTGCTCGGCCAGGACAAGAGACCCAGTACTTC
CDR3: CSARPGQETQYF

length: 17
J: TRBJ2-1
size: .
D: TRBD2
V: TRBV11-2
DNA: TGTGCCAGCAGCCGGGCCAGCGGGACTAGCTCCTACAATGAGCAGTTCTTC
CDR3: CASSRASGTSSYNEQFF

length: 17
J: TRBJ2-5
size: .
D: .
V: TRBV25-1
DNA: TGTGCCAGCAGTGAAACCCCCCCACGGACAGACCAAGAGACCCAGTACTTC
CDR3: CASSETPPRTDQETQYF

length: 17
J: TRBJ2-7
size: .
D: .
V: TRBV9
DNA: TGTGCCAGCAGCGTAGGGGGTCAGGGACCCCGGCCGTACGAGCAGTACTTC
CDR3: CASSVGGQGPRPYEQYF

length: 16
J: TRBJ1-3
size: .
D: .
V: TRBV5-6
DNA: TGTGCCAGCAGCTTTTTTGACAGGACGAAGGGAAACACCATATATTTT
CDR3: CASSFFDRTKGNTIYF

length: 12
J: TRBJ2-7
size: .
D: .
V: TRBV7-9
DNA: TGTGCCAGCAGCCCCACCTACGGAGAGCAGTACTTC
CDR3: CASSPTYGEQYF

length: 14
J: TRBJ2-1
size: .
D: .
V: TRBV19
DNA: TGTGCCAGTACCACGACGACGGGAGATAGTGAGCAGTTCTTC
CDR3: CASTTTTGDSEQFF

length: 16
J: TRBJ2-3
size: few
D: TRBD2
V: TRBV7-8
DNA: TGTGCCAGCAGCTTAGCGAGCGGGGGGGCTAAAGATACGCAGTATTTT
CDR3: CASSLASGGAKDTQYF

length: 16
J: TRBJ2-5
size: once
D: TRBD2
V: TRBV7-9
DNA: TGTGCCAGCAACCTACAGGGACTAGCAGTCCAAGAGACCCAGTACTTC
CDR3: CASNLQGLAVQETQYF

length: 14
J: TRBJ1-1
size: .
D: TRBD1
V: TRBV7-3
DNA: TGTGCCAGCAGCTTACAGGGGGCGGACCTTGAAGCTTTCTTT
CDR3: CASSLQGADLEAFF

length: 13
J: TRBJ1-1
size: .
D: .
V: TRBV29-1
DNA: TGCAGCGTTGGACCAACCTGGGGCACTGAAGCTTTCTTT
CDR3: CSVGPTWGTEAFF

length: 14
J: TRBJ2-5
size: few
D: .
V: TRBV5-4
DNA: TGTGCCAGCAGCTCCGGAACACTTCCAGAGACCCAGTACTTC
CDR3: CASSSGTLPETQYF

length: 13
J: TRBJ2-7
size: few
D: .
V: TRBV7-2
DNA: TGTGCCAGCAGCTTAGCCAACAAGTACGAGCAGTACTTC
CDR3: CASSLANKYEQYF

length: 10
J: TRBJ1-1
size: .
D: TRBD1
V: TRBV7-2
DNA: TGTGCCAGCAGCTGGACAGGGGTGTTCTTT
CDR3: CASSWTGVFF

length: 15
J: TRBJ2-2
size: few
D: .
V: TRBV14
DNA: TGTGCCAGCAGCCCGGCAGGGAATTTCCCCGGGGAGCTGTTTTTT
CDR3: CASSPAGNFPGELFF

length: 16
J: TRBJ2-7
size: .
D: .
V: TRBV4-1
DNA: TGCGCCAGCAGCCAAGTTACCGCGGGACAGTACCTCGAGCAGTACTTC
CDR3: CASSQVTAGQYLEQYF

length: 14
J: TRBJ1-2
size: few
D: .
V: TRBV27
DNA: TGTGCCAGCAGTTTATCGAAAGCTTCCTATGGCTACACCTTC
CDR3: CASSLSKASYGYTF

length: 15
J: TRBJ1-1
size: .
D: .
V: TRBV7-9
DNA: TGTGCCAGCAGCTATTCCGGGACGGTGAACACTGAAGCTTTCTTT
CDR3: CASSYSGTVNTEAFF

length: 15
J: TRBJ1-1
size: .
D: .
V: TRBV15
DNA: TGTGCCACCAGCTCCAATTGGGAGGGGAACACTGAAGCTTTCTTT
CDR3: CATSSNWEGNTEAFF

length: 16
J: TRBJ2-1
size: .
D: TRBD2
V: TRBV12-3/TRBV12-4
DNA: TGTGCCAGCATCGCAACTAGCGGGTTTTCCTACAATGAGCAGTTCTTC
CDR3: CASIATSGFSYNEQFF

length: 12
J: TRBJ2-1
size: .
D: .
V: TRBV24-1
DNA: TGTGCCACCAGTGATCTCCTCAATGAGCAGTTCTTC
CDR3: CATSDLLNEQFF

length: 16
J: TRBJ2-1
size: few
D: .
V: TRBV19
DNA: TGTGCCAGTAGTGCGGGGCAGCAGGGATTATACAATGAGCAGTTCTTC
CDR3: CASSAGQQGLYNEQFF

length: 17
J: TRBJ2-3
size: .
D: TRBD1
V: TRBV9
DNA: TGTGCCAGCAGCGTAACGGGACAGGGGGCGTCCACAGATACGCAGTATTTT
CDR3: CASSVTGQGASTDTQYF

length: 15
J: TRBJ2-2
size: few
D: .
V: TRBV15
DNA: TGTGCCACCAGCAAGACAGCCTCGAACACCGGGGAGCTGTTTTTT
CDR3: CATSKTASNTGELFF

length: 15
J: TRBJ2-1
size: few
D: .
V: TRBV7-6
DNA: TGTGCCAGCAGCTTAGAGGCAGGGTTGGCCAATGAGCAGTTCTTC
CDR3: CASSLEAGLANEQFF

length: 17
J: TRBJ2-2
size: .
D: .
V: TRBV7-3
DNA: TGTGCCAGCAGCCTACCCGTTGGGGGAGGAGGAACCGGGGAGCTGTTTTTT
CDR3: CASSLPVGGGGTGELFF

length: 14
J: TRBJ2-1
size: .
D: TRBD2
V: TRBV7-6
DNA: TGTGCCAGCAGCTCAGGACTAGGGGTCCATGAGCAGTTCTTC
CDR3: CASSSGLGVHEQFF

length: 13
J: TRBJ1-1
size: few
D: .
V: TRBV6-1
DNA: TGTGCCAGCAGTGGACCTTGGGGCACTGAAGCTTTCTTT
CDR3: CASSGPWGTEAFF

length: 13
J: TRBJ2-5
size: few
D: TRBD1
V: TRBV5-6
DNA: TGTGCCACCTCGGGGACAGAAGAAGAGACCCAGTACTTC
CDR3: CATSGTEEETQYF

length: 13
J: TRBJ1-1
size: few
D: .
V: TRBV20-1
DNA: TGCAGTGCTAGTAACAGTTTGAACACTGAAGCTTTCTTT
CDR3: CSASNSLNTEAFF

length: 17
J: TRBJ2-7
size: few
D: .
V: TRBV9
DNA: TGTGCCAGCAGCGTTAAGAGTGATGGGGGAAGCTCCTACGAGCAGTACTTC
CDR3: CASSVKSDGGSSYEQYF

length: 12
J: TRBJ2-7
size: .
D: .
V: TRBV19
DNA: TGTGCCAGTAGTATTCTAGGACACGAGCAGTACTTC
CDR3: CASSILGHEQYF

length: 14
J: TRBJ1-1
size: .
D: .
V: TRBV7-9
DNA: TGTGCCAGCAGCCCCCTCCGGAGGAACACTGAAGCTTTCTTT
CDR3: CASSPLRRNTEAFF

length: 18
J: TRBJ2-5
size: few
D: .
V: TRBV12-5
DNA: TGTGCTAGTGGCTTTGGTATAGGCGACAGGCGATTCCAAGAGACCCAGTACTTC
CDR3: CASGFGIGDRRFQETQYF

length: 15
J: TRBJ2-1
size: .
D: .
V: TRBV12-3/TRBV12-4
DNA: TGTGCCAGCAGCACTGGGCGGATCACTTACGATGAGCAGTTCTTC
CDR3: CASSTGRITYDEQFF

length: 14
J: TRBJ2-1
size: few
D: .
V: TRBV5-1
DNA: TGCGCCAGCAGCCTGGGGGAGGTGTCCAATGAGCAGTTCTTC
CDR3: CASSLGEVSNEQFF

length: 14
J: TRBJ1-1
size: few
D: .
V: TRBV6-2/TRBV6-3
DNA: TGTGCCAGCAGTCCCGGGGAGGGGAACACTGAAGCTTTCTTT
CDR3: CASSPGEGNTEAFF

length: 14
J: TRBJ2-3
size: many
D: TRBD1
V: TRBV24-1
DNA: TGTGCCACCGCGCACAGGGGTACCACAGATACGCAGTATTTT
CDR3: CATAHRGTTDTQYF

length: 16
J: TRBJ2-1
size: .
D: TRBD2
V: TRBV6-5
DNA: TGTGCCAGCAGCCATGAGACTAGCCCAGCCTACAATGAGCAGTTCTTC
CDR3: CASSHETSPAYNEQFF

length: 17
J: TRBJ2-1
size: once
D: TRBD2
V: TRBV7-2
DNA: TGTGCCAGCAGCTTCGCGGCGGGAGGAGCGGGACACAATGAGCAGTTCTTC
CDR3: CASSFAAGGAGHNEQFF

length: 15
J: TRBJ2-5
size: few
D: TRBD2
V: TRBV5-5
DNA: TGTGCCAGCAGCCCCGGACTAGCGAAGCAAGAGACCCAGTACTTC
CDR3: CASSPGLAKQETQYF

length: 15
J: TRBJ2-1
size: .
D: .
V: TRBV6-5
DNA: TGTGCCAGCAGTGTGAGTTTTCATGCGGTGGGTGAGCAGTTCTTC
CDR3: CASSVSFHAVGEQFF

length: 15
J: TRBJ1-4
size: .
D: .
V: TRBV25-1
DNA: TGTGCCAGCAGTGAATGGGGGGGCGGGAATGAAAAACTGTTTTTT
CDR3: CASSEWGGGNEKLFF

length: 13
J: TRBJ2-7
size: many
D: .
V: TRBV15
DNA: TGTGCCACCAGCAGACTCGGTCCCTACGAGCAGTACTTC
CDR3: CATSRLGPYEQYF